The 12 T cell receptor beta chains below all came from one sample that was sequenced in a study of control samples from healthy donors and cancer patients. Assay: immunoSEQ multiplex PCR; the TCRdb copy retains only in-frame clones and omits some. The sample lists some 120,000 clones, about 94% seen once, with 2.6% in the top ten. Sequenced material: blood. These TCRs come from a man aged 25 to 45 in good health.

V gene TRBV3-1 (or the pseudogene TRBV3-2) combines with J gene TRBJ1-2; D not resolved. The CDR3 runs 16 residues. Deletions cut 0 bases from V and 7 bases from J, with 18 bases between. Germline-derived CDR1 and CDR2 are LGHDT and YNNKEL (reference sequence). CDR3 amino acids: CASSQERWEGSVGYTF. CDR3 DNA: TGTGCCAGCAGCCAAGAGAGATGGGAGGGCTCCGTTGGCTACACCTTC.

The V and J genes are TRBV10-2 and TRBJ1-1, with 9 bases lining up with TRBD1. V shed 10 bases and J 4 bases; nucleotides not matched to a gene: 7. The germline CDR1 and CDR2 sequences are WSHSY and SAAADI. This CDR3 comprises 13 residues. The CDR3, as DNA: TGCGCCACCAGGGGACAGGGTGGCACTGAAGCTTTCTTT. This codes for CATRGQGGTEAFF.

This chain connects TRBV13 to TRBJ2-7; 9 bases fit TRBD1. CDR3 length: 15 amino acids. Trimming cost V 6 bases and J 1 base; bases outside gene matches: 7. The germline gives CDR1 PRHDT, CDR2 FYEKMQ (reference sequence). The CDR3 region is CASSQQGARSYEQYF. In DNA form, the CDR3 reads TGTGCCAGCAGTCAACAGGGGGCACGGTCCTACGAGCAGTACTTC.

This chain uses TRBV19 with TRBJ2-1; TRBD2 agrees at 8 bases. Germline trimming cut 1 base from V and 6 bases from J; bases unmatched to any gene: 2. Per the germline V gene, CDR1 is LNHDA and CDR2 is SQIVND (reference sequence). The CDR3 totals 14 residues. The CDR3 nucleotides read TGTGCCAGTAGTATAGTCACTAGCGGCAATGAGCAGTTCTTC. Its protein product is CASSIVTSGNEQFF.

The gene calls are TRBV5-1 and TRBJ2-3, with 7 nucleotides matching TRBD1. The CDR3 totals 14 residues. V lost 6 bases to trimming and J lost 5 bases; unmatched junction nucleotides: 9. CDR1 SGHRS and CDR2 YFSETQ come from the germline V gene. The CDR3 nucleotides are TGCGCCAGCACCCCGACAGGGTGGGAAGATACGCAGTATTTT. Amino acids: CASTPTGWEDTQYF.

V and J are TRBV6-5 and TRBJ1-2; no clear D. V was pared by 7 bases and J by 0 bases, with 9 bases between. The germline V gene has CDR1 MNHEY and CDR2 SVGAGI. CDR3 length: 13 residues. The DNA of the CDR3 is TGTGCCAGCAATCTAACCCCTAACTATGGCTACACCTTC. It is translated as CASNLTPNYGYTF.

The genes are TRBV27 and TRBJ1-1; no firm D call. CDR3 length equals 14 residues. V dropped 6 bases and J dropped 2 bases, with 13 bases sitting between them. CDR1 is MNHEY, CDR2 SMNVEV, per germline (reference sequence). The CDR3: CASRPMIANTEAFF. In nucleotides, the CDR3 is TGTGCCAGCAGACCGATGATAGCTAACACTGAAGCTTTCTTT.

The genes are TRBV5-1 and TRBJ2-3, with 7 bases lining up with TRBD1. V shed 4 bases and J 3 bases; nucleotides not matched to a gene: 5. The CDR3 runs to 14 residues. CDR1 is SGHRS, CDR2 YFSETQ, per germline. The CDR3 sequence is CASSLRQGTDTQYF. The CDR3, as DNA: TGCGCCAGCAGCCTTAGACAGGGAACAGATACGCAGTATTTT.

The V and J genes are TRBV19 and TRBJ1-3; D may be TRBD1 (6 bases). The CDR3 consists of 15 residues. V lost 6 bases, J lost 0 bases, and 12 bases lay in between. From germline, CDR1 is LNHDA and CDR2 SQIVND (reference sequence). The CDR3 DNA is TGTGCCAGTAGCGGTAGGGGGATCTCTGGAAACACCATATATTTT. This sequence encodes CASSGRGISGNTIYF.

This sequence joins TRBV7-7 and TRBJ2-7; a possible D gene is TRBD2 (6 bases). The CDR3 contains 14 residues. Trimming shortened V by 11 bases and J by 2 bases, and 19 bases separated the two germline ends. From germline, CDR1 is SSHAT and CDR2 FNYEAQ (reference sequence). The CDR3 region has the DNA TGTGCCGCTTACCTTGGGAGGAAGACCTACGAGCAGTACTTC. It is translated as CAAYLGRKTYEQYF.

The CDR3 region is CASSVEYLSPLHF. The CDR3, as DNA: TGTGCCAGCAGCGTAGAGTACTTGTCACCCCTCCACTTT. This chain joins TRBV9 and TRBJ1-6, with unresolved D. There are 13 residues in the CDR3. Looked up from germline, CDR1 is SGDLS and CDR2 is YYNGEE. V was shortened by 0 bases and J by 10 bases, with 8 bases between the two germline ends.

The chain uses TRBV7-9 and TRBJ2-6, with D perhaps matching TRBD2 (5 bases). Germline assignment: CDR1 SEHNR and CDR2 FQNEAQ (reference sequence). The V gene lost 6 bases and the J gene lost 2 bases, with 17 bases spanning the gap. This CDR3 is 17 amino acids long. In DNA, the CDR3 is TGTGCCAGCAGAACAAGAAGTGAGGGCGCTGGGGCCAACGTCCTGACTTTC. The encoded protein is CASRTRSEGAGANVLTF.